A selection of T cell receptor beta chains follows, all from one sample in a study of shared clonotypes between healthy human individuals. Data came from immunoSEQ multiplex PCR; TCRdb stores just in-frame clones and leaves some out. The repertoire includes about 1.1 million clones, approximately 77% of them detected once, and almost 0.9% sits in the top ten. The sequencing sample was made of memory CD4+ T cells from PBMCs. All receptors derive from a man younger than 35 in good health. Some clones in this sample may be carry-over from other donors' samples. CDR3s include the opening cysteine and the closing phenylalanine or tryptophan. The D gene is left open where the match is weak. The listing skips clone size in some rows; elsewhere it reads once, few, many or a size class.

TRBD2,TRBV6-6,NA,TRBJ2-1,TGTGCCAGCAGTTACCCACCGGGACTAGCGGACAATGAGCAGTTCTTC,CASSYPPGLADNEQFF
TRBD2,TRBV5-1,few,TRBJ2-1,TGCGCCAGCAGCTCAGGGACTAGCGGGACTTACAATGAGCAGTTCTTC,CASSSGTSGTYNEQFF
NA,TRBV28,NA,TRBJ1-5,TGTGCCAGCAGTTTCTATGTCCGGCAGGCGACCCTTTATAGCAATCAGCCCCAGCATTTT,CASSFYVRQATLYSNQPQHF
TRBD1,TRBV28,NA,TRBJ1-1,TGTGCCAGCAGTTTAGGGACAGGGGAAGCTTTCTTT,CASSLGTGEAFF
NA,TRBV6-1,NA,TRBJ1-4,TGTGCCAGCGTAGGCCAGCCACTTAATGAAAAACTGTTTTTT,CASVGQPLNEKLFF
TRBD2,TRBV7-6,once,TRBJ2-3,TGTGCCAGCAGCTTAGCTAGCGGGGCCCTAAAGCAGTATTTT,CASSLASGALKQYF
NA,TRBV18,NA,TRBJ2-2,TGTGCCAGCTCACCGGGGGCGGCGGTCAACACCGGGGAGCTGTTTTTT,CASSPGAAVNTGELFF
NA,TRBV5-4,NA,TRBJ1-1,TGTGCCAGCAGCCAATCAAACTCGGGTCGGACTGAAGCTTTCTTT,CASSQSNSGRTEAFF
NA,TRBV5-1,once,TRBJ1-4,TGCGCCAGCAGCTTGGGAGGTGATAATGAAAAACTGTTTTTT,CASSLGGDNEKLFF
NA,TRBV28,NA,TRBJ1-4,TGTGCCAGCCTCGTAGGGGGGGCGCGAGGTGAAAAACTGTTTTTT,CASLVGGARGEKLFF
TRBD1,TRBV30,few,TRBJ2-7,TGTGCCTGGAGTGTGGGGACAGGGAACTACGAGCAGTACTTC,CAWSVGTGNYEQYF
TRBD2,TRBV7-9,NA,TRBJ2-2,TGTGCCAGCAGCTCTCGACTAGCGGGTACCGGGGAGCTGTTTTTT,CASSSRLAGTGELFF
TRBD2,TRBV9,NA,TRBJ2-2,TGTGCCAGCAGCGTAGCTCCCGGAGCGGGAAGGGGCGGGGAGCTGTTTTTT,CASSVAPGAGRGGELFF
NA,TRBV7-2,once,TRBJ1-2,TGTGCCAGCAGCGTACCTCAGGGGAACTATGGCTACACCTTC,CASSVPQGNYGYTF
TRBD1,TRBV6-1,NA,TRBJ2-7,TGTGCCAGCAGTGTCCCGACAGGGATTCCCTACGAGCAGTACTTC,CASSVPTGIPYEQYF
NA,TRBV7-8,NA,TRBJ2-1,TGTGCCAGCAGCTTAGCGGGCTTCGACAGCCAGGGAAGAATCTGGCACAATGAGCAGTTCTTC,CASSLAGFDSQGRIWHNEQFF
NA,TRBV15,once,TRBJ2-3,TGTGCCACCAGCCTGAGCAGGGCCACAGATACGCAGTATTTT,CATSLSRATDTQYF
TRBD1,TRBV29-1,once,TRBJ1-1,TGCAGAGCAAGACAGGGGGCGGACACTGAAGCTTTCTTT,CRARQGADTEAFF